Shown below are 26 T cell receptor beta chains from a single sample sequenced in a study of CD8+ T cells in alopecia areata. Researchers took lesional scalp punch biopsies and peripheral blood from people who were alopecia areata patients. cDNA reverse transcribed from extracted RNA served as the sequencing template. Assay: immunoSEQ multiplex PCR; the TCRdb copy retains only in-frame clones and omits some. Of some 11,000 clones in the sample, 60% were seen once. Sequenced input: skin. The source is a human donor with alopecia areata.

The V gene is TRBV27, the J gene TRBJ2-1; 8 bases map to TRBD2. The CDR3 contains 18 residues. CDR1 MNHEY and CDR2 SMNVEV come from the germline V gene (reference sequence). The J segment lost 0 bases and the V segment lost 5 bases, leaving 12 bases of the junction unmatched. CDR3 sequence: CASSISKTGTSSYNEQFF. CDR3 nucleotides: TGTGCCAGCAGTATCTCGAAGACCGGGACTAGCTCCTACAATGAGCAGTTCTTC.

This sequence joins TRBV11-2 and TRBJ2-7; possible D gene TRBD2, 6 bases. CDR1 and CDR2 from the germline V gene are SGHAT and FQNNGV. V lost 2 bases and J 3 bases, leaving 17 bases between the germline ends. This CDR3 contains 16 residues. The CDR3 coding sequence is TGTGCCAGCAGCTTAATGCGGGACCACGTCGGCTACGAGCAGTACTTC. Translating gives CASSLMRDHVGYEQYF.

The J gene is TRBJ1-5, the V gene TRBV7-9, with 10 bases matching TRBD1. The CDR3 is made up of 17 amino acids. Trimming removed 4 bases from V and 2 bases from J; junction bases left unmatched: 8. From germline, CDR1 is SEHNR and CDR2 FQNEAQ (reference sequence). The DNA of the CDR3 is TGTGCCAGCAGCTCGGGGACAGGGGCGTGGGGCAATCAGCCCCAGCATTTT. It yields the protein CASSSGTGAWGNQPQHF.

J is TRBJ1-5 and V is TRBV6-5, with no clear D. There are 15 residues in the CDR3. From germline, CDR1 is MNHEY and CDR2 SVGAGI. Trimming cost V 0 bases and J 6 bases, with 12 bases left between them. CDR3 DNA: TGTGCCAGCAGTTACTCTTTTTCTGTAGGTCAGCCCCAGCATTTT. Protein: CASSYSFSVGQPQHF.

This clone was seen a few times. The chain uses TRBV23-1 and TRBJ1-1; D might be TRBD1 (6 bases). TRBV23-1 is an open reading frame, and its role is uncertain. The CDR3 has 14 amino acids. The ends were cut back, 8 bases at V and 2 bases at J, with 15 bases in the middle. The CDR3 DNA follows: TGCGCCAGCCTTCACGGGGGCGACAACACTGAAGCTTTCTTT. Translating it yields CASLHGGDNTEAFF.

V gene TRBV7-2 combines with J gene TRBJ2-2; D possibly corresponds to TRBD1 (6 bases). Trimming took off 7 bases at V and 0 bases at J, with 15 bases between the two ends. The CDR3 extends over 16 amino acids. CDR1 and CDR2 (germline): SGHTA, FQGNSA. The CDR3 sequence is CASNVYQGTNTGELFF. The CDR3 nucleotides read TGTGCCAGCAACGTATACCAGGGGACGAACACCGGGGAGCTGTTTTTT.

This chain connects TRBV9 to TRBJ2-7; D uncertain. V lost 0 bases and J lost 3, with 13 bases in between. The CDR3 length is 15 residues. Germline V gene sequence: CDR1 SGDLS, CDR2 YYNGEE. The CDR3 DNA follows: TGTGCCAGCAGCGTAGGCCAACCTACCCTCTACGAGCAGTACTTC. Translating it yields CASSVGQPTLYEQYF.

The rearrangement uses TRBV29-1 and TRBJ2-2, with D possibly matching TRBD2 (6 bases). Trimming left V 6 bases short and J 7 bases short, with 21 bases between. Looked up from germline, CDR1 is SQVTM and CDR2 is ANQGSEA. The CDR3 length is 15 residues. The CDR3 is CSVGLLPPPSGELFF. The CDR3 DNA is TGCAGCGTGGGACTCCTCCCCCCCCCGAGCGGGGAGCTGTTTTTT.

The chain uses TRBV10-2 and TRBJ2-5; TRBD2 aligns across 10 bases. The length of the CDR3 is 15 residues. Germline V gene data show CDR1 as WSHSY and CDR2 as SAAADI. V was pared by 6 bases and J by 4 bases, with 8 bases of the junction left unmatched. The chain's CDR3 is CASRPTSGMVETQYF. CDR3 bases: TGCGCCAGCAGACCCACTAGCGGGATGGTAGAGACCCAGTACTTC.

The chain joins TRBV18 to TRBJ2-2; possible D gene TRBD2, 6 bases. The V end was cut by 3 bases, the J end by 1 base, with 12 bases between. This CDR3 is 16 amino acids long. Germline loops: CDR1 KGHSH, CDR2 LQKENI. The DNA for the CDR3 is TGTGCCAGCTCACCGCGGGGAGCTGAGAACACCGGGGAGCTGTTTTTT. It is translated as CASSPRGAENTGELFF.

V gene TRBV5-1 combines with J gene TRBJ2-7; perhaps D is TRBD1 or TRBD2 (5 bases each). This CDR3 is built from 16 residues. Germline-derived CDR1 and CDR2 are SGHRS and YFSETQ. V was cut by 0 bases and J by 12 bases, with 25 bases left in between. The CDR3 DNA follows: TGCGCCAGCAGCTTGGCCCCCCGGGGCACCTCCAGTGATTGGTACTTC. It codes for CASSLAPRGTSSDWYF.

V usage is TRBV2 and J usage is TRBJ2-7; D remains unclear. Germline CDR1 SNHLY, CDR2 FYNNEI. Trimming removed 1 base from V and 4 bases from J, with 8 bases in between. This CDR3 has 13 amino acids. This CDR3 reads CASSEDWEYEQYF. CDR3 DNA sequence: TGTGCCAGCAGTGAAGATTGGGAATACGAGCAGTACTTC.

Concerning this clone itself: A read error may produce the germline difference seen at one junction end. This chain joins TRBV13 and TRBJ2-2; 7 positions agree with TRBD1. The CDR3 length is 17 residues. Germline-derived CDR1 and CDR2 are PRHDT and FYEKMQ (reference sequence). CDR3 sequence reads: CASSLKGGRWNAGELFF. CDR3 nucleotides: TGTGCCAGCAGCTTAAAAGGGGGCCGGTGGAACGCCGGGGAGCTGTTTTTT.

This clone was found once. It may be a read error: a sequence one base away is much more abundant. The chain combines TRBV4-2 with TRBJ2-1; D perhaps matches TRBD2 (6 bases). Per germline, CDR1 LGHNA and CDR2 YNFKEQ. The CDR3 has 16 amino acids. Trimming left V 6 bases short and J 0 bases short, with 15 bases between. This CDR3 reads CASRGGSGLSYNEQFF. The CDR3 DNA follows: TGTGCCAGCAGGGGGGGATCGGGGCTCTCCTACAATGAGCAGTTCTTC.

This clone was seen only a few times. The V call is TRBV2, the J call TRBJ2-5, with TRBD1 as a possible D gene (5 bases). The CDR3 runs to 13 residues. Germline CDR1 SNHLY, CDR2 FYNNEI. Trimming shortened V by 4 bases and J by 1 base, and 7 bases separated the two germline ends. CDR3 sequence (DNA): TGTGCCAGCAGTGGACAGCGCCAAGAGACCCAGTACTTC. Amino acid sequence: CASSGQRQETQYF. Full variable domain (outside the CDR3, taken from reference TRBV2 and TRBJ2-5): EPEVTQTPSHQVTQMGQEVILRCVPISNHLYFYWYRQILGQKVEFLVSFYNNEISEKSEIFDDQFSVERPDGSNFTLKIRSTKLEDSAMYFCASSGQRQETQYFGPGTRLLVL.

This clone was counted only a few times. CDR3 loop: CASSGLGGRTGELFF. DNA of the CDR3: TGTGCCAGCAGCGGATTGGGTGGGCGCACCGGGGAGCTGTTTTTT. The rearrangement links TRBV9 to TRBJ2-2; D not certain. The CDR3 consists of 15 residues. The V gene lost 3 bases and the J gene lost 4 bases, with 13 bases spanning the gap. Germline assignment: CDR1 SGDLS and CDR2 YYNGEE. The variable domain in full, with the rest retrieved from reference TRBV9 and TRBJ2-2, is DSGVTQTPKHLITATGQRVTLRCSPRSGDLSVYWYQQSLDQGLQFLIQYYNGEERAKGNILERFSAQQFPDLHSELNLSSLELGDSALYFCASSGLGGRTGELFFGEGSRLTVL.

The CDR3 DNA reads as TGTGCCAGCTCACCAGGCCTAGCGGGAGAGACCCAGTACTTC. Protein sequence: CASSPGLAGETQYF. V gene TRBV18 combines with J gene TRBJ2-5, with 8 bases identical to TRBD2. Germline V lookup: CDR1 KGHSH, CDR2 LQKENI. The CDR3 is 14 amino acids. With 2 bases clipped from V and 4 bases from J, the junction kept 3 bases outside the gene matches.

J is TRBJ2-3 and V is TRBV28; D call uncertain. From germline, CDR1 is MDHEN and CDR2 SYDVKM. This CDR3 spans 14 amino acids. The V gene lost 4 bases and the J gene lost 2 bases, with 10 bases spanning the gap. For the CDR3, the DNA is TGTGCCAGCAGTTACCCCCCTCTCACAGATACGCAGTATTTT. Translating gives CASSYPPLTDTQYF.

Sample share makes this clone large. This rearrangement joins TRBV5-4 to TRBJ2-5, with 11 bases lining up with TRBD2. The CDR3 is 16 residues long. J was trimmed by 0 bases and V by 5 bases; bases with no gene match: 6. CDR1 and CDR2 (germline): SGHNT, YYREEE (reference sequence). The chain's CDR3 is CASSLLAGEDQETQYF. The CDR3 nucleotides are TGTGCCAGCAGTTTACTAGCGGGAGAAGACCAAGAGACCCAGTACTTC.

The CDR3 sequence: CASSLHLQETQYF. Written as DNA, the CDR3 is TGTGCCAGCTCACTTCATTTGCAAGAGACCCAGTACTTC. The chain is built from TRBV18 and TRBJ2-5; D remains unclear. V was cut by 4 bases and J by 2 bases, with 8 bases left in between. The CDR3 length is 13 residues. CDR1 is KGHSH and CDR2 is LQKENI in the germline V gene.

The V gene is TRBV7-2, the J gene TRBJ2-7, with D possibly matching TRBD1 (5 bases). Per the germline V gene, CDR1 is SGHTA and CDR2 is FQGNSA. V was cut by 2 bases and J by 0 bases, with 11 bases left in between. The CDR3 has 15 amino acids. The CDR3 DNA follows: TGTGCCAGCAGCTTATCTAGGGGTAGCTCCTACGAGCAGTACTTC. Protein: CASSLSRGSSYEQYF.

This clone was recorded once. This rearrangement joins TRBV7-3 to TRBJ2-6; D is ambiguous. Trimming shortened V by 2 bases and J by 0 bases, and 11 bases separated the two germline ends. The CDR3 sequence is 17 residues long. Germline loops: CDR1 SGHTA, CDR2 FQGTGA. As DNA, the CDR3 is TGTGCCAGCAGCTTATGGGCGTCCCGCTCTGGGGCCAACGTCCTGACTTTC. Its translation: CASSLWASRSGANVLTF.

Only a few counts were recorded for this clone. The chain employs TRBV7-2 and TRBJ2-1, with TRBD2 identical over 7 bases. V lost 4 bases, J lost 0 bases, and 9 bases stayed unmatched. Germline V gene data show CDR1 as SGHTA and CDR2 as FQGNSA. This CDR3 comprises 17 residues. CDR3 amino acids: CASSSYRTRSSYNEQFF. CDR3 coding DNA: TGTGCCAGCAGCTCGTACCGGACTAGGAGCTCCTACAATGAGCAGTTCTTC. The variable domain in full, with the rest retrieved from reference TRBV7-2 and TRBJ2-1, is GAGVSQSPSNKVTEKGKDVELRCDPISGHTALYWYRQSLGQGLEFLIYFQGNSAPDKSGLPSDRFSAERTGGSVSTLTIQRTQQEDSAVYLCASSSYRTRSSYNEQFFGPGTRLTVL.

CDR3 sequence: CASSGLDSYQPQHF. CDR3 coding DNA: TGTGCCAGCAGCGGTTTAGACAGTTATCAGCCCCAGCATTTT. The genes are TRBV7-9 and TRBJ1-5; maybe TRBD1 (5 bases). The CDR3 is made up of 14 amino acids. Per germline, CDR1 SEHNR and CDR2 FQNEAQ (reference sequence). The V and J ends lost 5 bases and 5 bases respectively, with 13 bases between them.

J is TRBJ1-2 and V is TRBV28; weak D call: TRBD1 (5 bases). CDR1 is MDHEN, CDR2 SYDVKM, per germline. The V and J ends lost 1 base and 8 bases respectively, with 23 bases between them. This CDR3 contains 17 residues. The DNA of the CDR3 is TGTGCCAGCAGTTTATTGAGTCGTGCCGGGGGTTCCGGGGGCTACACCTTC. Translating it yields CASSLLSRAGGSGGYTF.

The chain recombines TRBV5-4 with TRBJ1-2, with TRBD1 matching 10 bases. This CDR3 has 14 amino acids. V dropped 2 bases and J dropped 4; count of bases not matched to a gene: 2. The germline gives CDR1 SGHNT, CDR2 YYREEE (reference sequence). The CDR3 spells CASSFGQGGYGYTF. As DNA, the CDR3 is TGTGCCAGCAGCTTCGGACAGGGGGGCTATGGCTACACCTTC.